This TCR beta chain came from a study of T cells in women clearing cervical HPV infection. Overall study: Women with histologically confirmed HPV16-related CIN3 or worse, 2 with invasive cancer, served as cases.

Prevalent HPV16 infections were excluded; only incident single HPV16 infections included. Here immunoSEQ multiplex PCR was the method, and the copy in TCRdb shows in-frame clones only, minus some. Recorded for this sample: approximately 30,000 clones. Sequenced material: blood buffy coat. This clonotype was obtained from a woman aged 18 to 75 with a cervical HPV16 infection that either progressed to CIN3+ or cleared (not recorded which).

The CDR3 region is CANILGQGGTEAFF. The CDR3 bases that were read are TGTGCCAACATCCTAGGGCAGGGAGGCACTGAA. The chain couples TRBV2 to TRBJ1-1; D might be TRBD1 (5 bases). The sequence runs out 3 residues before the end of the CDR3; the remainder is reconstructed from the germline J gene. Germline-derived CDR1 and CDR2 are SNHLY and FYNNEI. This CDR3 comprises 14 residues. Trimming left V 10 bases short and J 4 bases short, with 19 bases between.